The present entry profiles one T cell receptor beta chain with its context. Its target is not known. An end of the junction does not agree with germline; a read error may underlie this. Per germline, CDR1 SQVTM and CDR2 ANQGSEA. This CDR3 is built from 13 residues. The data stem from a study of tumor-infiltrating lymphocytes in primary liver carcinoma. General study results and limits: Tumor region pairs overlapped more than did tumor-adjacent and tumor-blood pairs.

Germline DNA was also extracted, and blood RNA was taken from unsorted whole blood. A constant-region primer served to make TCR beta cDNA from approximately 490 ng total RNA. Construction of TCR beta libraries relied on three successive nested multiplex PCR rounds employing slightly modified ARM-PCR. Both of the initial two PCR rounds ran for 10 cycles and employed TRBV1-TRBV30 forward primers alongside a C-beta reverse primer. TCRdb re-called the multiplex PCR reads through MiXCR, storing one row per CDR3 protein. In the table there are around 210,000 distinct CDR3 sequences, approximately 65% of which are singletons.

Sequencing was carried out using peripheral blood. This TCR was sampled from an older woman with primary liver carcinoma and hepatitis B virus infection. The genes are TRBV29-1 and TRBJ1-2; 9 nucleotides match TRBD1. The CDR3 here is CSFQIGQGMGYTF. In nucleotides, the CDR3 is TGCAGCTTCCAAATTGGACAGGGGATGGGCTACACTTTC.